One T cell receptor (beta chain) is described in this entry. Its antigen is still unknown. This CDR3 has 13 amino acids. CDR1 is SSHAT and CDR2 is FNYEAQ in the germline V gene (reference sequence). V was pared by 5 bases and J by 6 bases, with 4 bases of the junction left unmatched. These data come from a study of OX40 agonist ivuxolimab in advanced cancers. Study results and limitations: Dose levels from 0.1 to 3.0 mg/kg saw CD4+ and CD8+ blood T cells expand clonally by week 6.

Measured with immunoSEQ multiplex PCR; TCRdb has only the in-frame clones, and not every one. The profile shows 60,000 or so clones, roughly 92% of them singletons. The sequences come from CD4+ or CD8+ T cells sorted from blood, collected in a trial of the OX40 agonist ivuxolimab. This clonotype originated in an adult with an advanced solid tumor such as melanoma, head and neck, liver or kidney cancer. This chain joins TRBV7-7 and TRBJ1-2; the match to TRBD1 covers 9 bases. CDR3 coding DNA: TGTGCCAGCAGCCCCGACAGGGGGGATGGCTACACCTTC. It translates to CASSPDRGDGYTF.